The 10 T cell receptor beta chains given below trace back to one sample, sequenced in a study of blood T cell repertoires in COVID-19. Data came from immunoSEQ multiplex PCR; TCRdb stores just in-frame clones and leaves some out. The sample contains 140,000 to 150,000 clones, approximately 90% of which appear only once. The sequencing sample was made of peripheral blood. All receptors come from a young man with COVID-19, enrolled during active disease.

This chain connects TRBV6-5 to TRBJ2-7; the match to TRBD2 covers 9 bases. The CDR3 has 15 residues. Germline V gene sequence: CDR1 MNHEY, CDR2 SVGAGI. With 5 bases clipped from V and 2 bases from J, the junction kept 7 bases outside the gene matches. This chain's CDR3 is CASSPAGGAPYEQYF. CDR3 sequence (DNA): TGTGCCAGCAGTCCCGCGGGAGGGGCCCCCTACGAGCAGTACTTC.

This chain uses TRBV5-4 with TRBJ2-5; the match to TRBD2 covers 15 bases. V dropped 4 bases and J dropped 4; count of bases not matched to a gene: 17. The CDR3 runs to 20 residues. Looked up from germline, CDR1 is SGHNT and CDR2 is YYREEE (reference sequence). The CDR3 region has the DNA TGTGCCAGCAGCCGAATGGGACTAGCGGGAGGTAGTTTTTTTAGAGAGACCCAGTACTTC. This encodes CASSRMGLAGGSFFRETQYF. The full variable domain, rest sourced from reference TRBV5-4 and TRBJ2-5, is ETGVTQSPTHLIKTRGQQVTLRCSSQSGHNTVSWYQQALGQGPQFIFQYYREEENGRGNFPPRFSGLQFPNYSSELNVNALELDDSALYLCASSRMGLAGGSFFRETQYFGPGTRLLVL.

The rearrangement uses TRBV19 and TRBJ2-2; 8 bases map to TRBD2. There are 14 residues in the CDR3. J gave up 3 bases and V 11 bases, and 8 bases lay outside the gene matches. The germline V gene has CDR1 LNHDA and CDR2 SQIVND (reference sequence). Here the CDR3 reads CAGRRGADTGELFF. The CDR3 DNA sequence: TGTGCCGGAAGGCGGGGGGCGGACACCGGGGAGCTGTTTTTT.

V gene TRBV4-2 combines with J gene TRBJ1-1; TRBD1 might be the D (6 bases). Germline V gives CDR1 LGHNA, CDR2 YNFKEQ. This CDR3 comprises 16 residues. V was shortened by 0 bases and J by 6 bases, with 17 bases between the two germline ends. In DNA form, the CDR3 reads TGTGCCAGCAGCCAAGATGAGGGGGATCTTAGGGCTGAAGCTTTCTTT. Amino acids: CASSQDEGDLRAEAFF.

The chain recombines TRBV9 with TRBJ2-7, with 7 bases lining up with TRBD1. V was clipped by 3 bases and J by 2 bases; unmatched bases: 8. Germline CDR1 SGDLS, CDR2 YYNGEE. This CDR3 has 15 residues. Here the CDR3 reads CASSGTGTEPYEQYF. The CDR3 DNA follows: TGTGCCAGCAGCGGTACCGGGACAGAGCCCTACGAGCAGTACTTC.

This chain links TRBV5-1 with TRBJ2-5, with TRBD2 as a possible D gene (5 bases). The germline V and J ends were trimmed by 0 bases and 6 bases, with 9 bases remaining between them. This CDR3 spans 13 amino acids. CDR1 is SGHRS, CDR2 YFSETQ, per germline. CDR3 protein: CASSLGGSQTQYF. In DNA, the CDR3 is TGCGCCAGCAGCTTGGGTGGGAGCCAGACCCAGTACTTC.

CDR3 sequence reads: CASSLVAVGTGELFF. CDR3 coding DNA: TGTGCCAGCAGTTTAGTAGCAGTAGGCACCGGGGAGCTGTTTTTT. The J gene is TRBJ2-2, the V gene TRBV27; D remains unclear. Germline V gene lookup returns CDR1 MNHEY and CDR2 SMNVEV (reference sequence). There are 15 residues in the CDR3. Trimming removed 2 bases from V and 4 bases from J, with 11 bases in between.

The rearrangement uses TRBV5-6 and TRBJ2-7; tentative D call: TRBD2 (6 bases). Trimming pared 6 bases from V and 4 bases from J, leaving 17 bases between. Germline CDR1 and CDR2: SGHDT and YYEEEE. The CDR3 is 14 amino acids. CDR3 loop: CASTTRDRGYEQYF. DNA of the CDR3: TGTGCCAGCACCACGCGGGACCGGGGTTACGAGCAGTACTTC.

The gene calls are TRBV3-1 (or the pseudogene TRBV3-2) and TRBJ1-5, with D possibly being TRBD1 (5 bases). Germline values: CDR1 LGHDT, CDR2 YNNKEL (reference sequence). Trimming shortened V by 0 bases and J by 3 bases, and 15 bases separated the two germline ends. The CDR3 runs 17 residues. The CDR3, as DNA: TGTGCCAGCAGCCAAGATAAGGCGGGGGACCCCAATCAGCCCCAGCATTTT. Encoded protein: CASSQDKAGDPNQPQHF.

This clone has more than one count but fewer than ten. V is TRBV24-1 and J is TRBJ1-1; TRBD1 is a possible D gene (6 bases). The CDR3 is made up of 12 amino acids. In germline, CDR1 is KGHDR, CDR2 SFDVKD. V dropped 6 bases and J dropped 7 bases, with 11 bases sitting between them. DNA of the CDR3: TGTGCCACCAGTAGGGGGATCGGTGAAGCTTTCTTT. It codes for CATSRGIGEAFF.